This T cell receptor beta chain was profiled in a study of control samples from healthy donors and cancer patients. V lost 5 bases and J lost 4, with 8 bases in between. The CDR3 totals 13 residues. CDR1 is SGHTA, CDR2 FQGNSA, per germline. This clone was observed a single time. Libraries were prepared by immunoSEQ multiplex PCR; TCRdb keeps only in-frame clonotypes and omits some of them. The sample contains some 120,000 clones, 93% of which appear only once. Sequenced sample: PBMCs. The source of this sequence is a man aged 50-60 years with head and neck cancer. The chain is built from TRBV7-2 and TRBJ2-2; D remains ambiguous. The chain's CDR3 is CASSNRVTGELFF. The CDR3 DNA reads as TGTGCCAGCAGCAACAGAGTCACCGGGGAGCTGTTTTTT.